This TCR beta chain was identified during a study of T cells in localized non-small cell lung cancer. Study-level findings and limits: T cell clonality was highest in uninvolved adjacent lung, above tumor. Sequencing, confined to only one tumor region, leaves heterogeneity possible. Across samples, adjacent lung featured a median roughly 56 of the top 100 tumor clones. Longer overall survival was associated with a higher density of T cells in the blood.

Profiled with immunoSEQ multiplex PCR; TCRdb holds only in-frame clones, not every one. This table holds around 140,000 clones, about 90% found once. As for this clone: What it binds is unknown.

Germline assignment: CDR1 SGDLS and CDR2 YYNGEE. CDR3 length: 14 residues. Trimming at V came to 6 bases and at J to 6 bases, leaving 10 bases not matched to a gene. Sample: peripheral blood, taken before any cancer treatment. The TCR was taken from an older female donor with stage I lung adenocarcinoma. The genes are TRBV9 and TRBJ2-7; 9 nucleotides align to TRBD2. The CDR3 DNA reads TGTGCCAGCACCGTGGGTCTAGCGGGATCCGAGCAGTACTTC. As protein: CASTVGLAGSEQYF. Complete variable domain (other parts from reference TRBV9 and TRBJ2-7): DSGVTQTPKHLITATGQRVTLRCSPRSGDLSVYWYQQSLDQGLQFLIQYYNGEERAKGNILERFSAQQFPDLHSELNLSSLELGDSALYFCASTVGLAGSEQYFGPGTRLTVT.